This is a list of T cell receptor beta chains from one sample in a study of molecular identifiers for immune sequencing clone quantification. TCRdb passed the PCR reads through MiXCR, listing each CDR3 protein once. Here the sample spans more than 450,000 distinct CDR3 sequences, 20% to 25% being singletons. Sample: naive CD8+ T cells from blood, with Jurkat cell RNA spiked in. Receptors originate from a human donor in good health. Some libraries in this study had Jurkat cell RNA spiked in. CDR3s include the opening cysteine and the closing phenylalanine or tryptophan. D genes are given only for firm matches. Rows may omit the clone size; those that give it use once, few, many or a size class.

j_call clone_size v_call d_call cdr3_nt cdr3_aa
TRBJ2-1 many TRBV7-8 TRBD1 TGTGCCAGCAGCTTAAGGACAGGGGGCTTGGTCAATGAGCAGTTCTTC CASSLRTGGLVNEQFF
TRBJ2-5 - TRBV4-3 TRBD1 TGCGCCAGCAGCCAAGATTCCAGGGGGCAGACCCAGTACTTC CASSQDSRGQTQYF
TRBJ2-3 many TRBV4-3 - TGCGCCAGCAGCCCTGAGCGGGTTTTGGGCACAGATACGCAGTATTTT CASSPERVLGTDTQYF
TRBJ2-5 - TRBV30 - TGTGCCTGGGGTGTATTGTGGCGAGAGACCCAGTACTTC CAWGVLWRETQYF
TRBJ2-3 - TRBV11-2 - TGTGCCAGCAGCTTAGGGAGGGGGTGGCCCAGCACAGATACGCAGTATTTT CASSLGRGWPSTDTQYF
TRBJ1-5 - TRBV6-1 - TGTGCCAGCAGTGATATGATAGGGGGAGTGAATCAGCCCCAGCATTTT CASSDMIGGVNQPQHF
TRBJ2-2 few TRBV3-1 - TGTGCCAGCAGCCAGGGGGGACTTTCCGGGGAGCTGTTTTTT CASSQGGLSGELFF
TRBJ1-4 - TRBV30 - TGTGCCTGGAGTGGTCAACGGGGTGAAAAACTGTTTTTT CAWSGQRGEKLFF
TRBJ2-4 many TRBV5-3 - TGTGCCAGCAGCTCACCAGATTTCAACATTCAGTACTTC CASSSPDFNIQYF
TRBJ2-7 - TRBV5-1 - TGCGCCGGCAGCTTGCGGTCGACGGCGGAGCCTTCCAACGAGCAGTACTTC CAGSLRSTAEPSNEQYF
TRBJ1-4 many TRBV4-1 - TGCGCCAGCAGCCAAGAAGACAGAGAGAATGAAAAACTGTTTTTT CASSQEDRENEKLFF
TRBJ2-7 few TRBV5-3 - TGTGCCAGCAGCCACCTGCGGGAGTACTTC CASSHLREYF
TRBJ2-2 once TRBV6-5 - TGTGCCAGCAGTTACTCGCGGCGTCTGGGGAACACCGGGGAGCCGTTTTTT CASSYSRRLGNTGEPFF
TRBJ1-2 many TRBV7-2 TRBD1 TGTGCCAGCAGCTCACACTCACAGGGGGGCTATGGCTACACCTTC CASSSHSQGGYGYTF
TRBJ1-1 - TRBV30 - TGTGCCTGGAGTGTTATGGCGAACACTGAAGCTTTCTTT CAWSVMANTEAFF
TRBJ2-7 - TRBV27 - TGTGCCAGCAGTTATGGGGGCCCTGCCTACGAGCAGTACTTC CASSYGGPAYEQYF
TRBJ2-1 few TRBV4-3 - TGCGCCAGCAGCCAAGATACTTCCCGTTTCTATGAGCAGTTCTTC CASSQDTSRFYEQFF
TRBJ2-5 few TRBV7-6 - TGTGCCAGCAGCTCCTCCGCTGTGGGGGTGGAGACCCAGTACTTC CASSSSAVGVETQYF
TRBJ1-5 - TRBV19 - TGTGCCAGTAGTATAGGGGACATATATAGCAATCAGCCCCAGCATTTT CASSIGDIYSNQPQHF
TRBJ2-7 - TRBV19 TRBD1 TGTGCCAGTAGTATCCTGACAGGGTGGAACGAGCAGTACTTC CASSILTGWNEQYF
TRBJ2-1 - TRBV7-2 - TGTGCCAGCAGCTTAATCTCTCACCCAACCTACAATGAGCAGTTCTTC CASSLISHPTYNEQFF
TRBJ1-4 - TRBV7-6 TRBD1 TGTGCCAGCAGCTCACAGGGGGCGGACGAAAAACTGTTTTTT CASSSQGADEKLFF
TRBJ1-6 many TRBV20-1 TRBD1 TGCAGTGCTAGAGACGACAGGGGTTACTCCTATAATTCACCCCTCCACTTT CSARDDRGYSYNSPLHF
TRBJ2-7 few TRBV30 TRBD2 TGTGCCTGGAGCCCGGGGCTAGCGGGAGCGGAGCAGTACTTC CAWSPGLAGAEQYF
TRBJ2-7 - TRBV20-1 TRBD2 TGCAGTGCCAATAGCGGGGACATCTACGAGCAGTACTTC CSANSGDIYEQYF
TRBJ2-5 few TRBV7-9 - TGTGCCAGCAGCCCACCGTGGGGGGAAGGGACCCAGTACTTC CASSPPWGEGTQYF
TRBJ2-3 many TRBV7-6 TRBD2 TGTGCCAGCAACGGCGGGGGAGGCACAGATACGCAGTATTTT CASNGGGGTDTQYF
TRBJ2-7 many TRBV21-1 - TGTGCCAGCAGCTCCGGGTCTAGCTTAGACTTC CASSSGSSLDF
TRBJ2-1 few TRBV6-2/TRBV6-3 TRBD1 TGTGCCAGCAGCCGCCGGGGCAGGGGGCCCAATGAGCAGTTCTTC CASSRRGRGPNEQFF
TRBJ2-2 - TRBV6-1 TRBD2 TGTGCCAGCAGTGAAAGGGCTAGCGGGAGGAGAACCGGGGAGCTGTTTTTT CASSERASGRRTGELFF
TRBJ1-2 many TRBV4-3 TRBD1 TGCGCCAGCAGCCAAGAATGGAGGGCAGGGGGTGCCTATGGCTACACCTTC CASSQEWRAGGAYGYTF
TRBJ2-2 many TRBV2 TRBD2 TGTGCCAGCAAAACCCTGCGGGAGTCCGCCCCCGGGGAGCTGTTTTTT CASKTLRESAPGELFF
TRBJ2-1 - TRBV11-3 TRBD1 TGTGCCAGCAGCTTAGAGACAGGGGGCAGTTACAATGAGCAGTTCTTC CASSLETGGSYNEQFF
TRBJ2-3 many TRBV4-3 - TGCGCCAGCAGCCAAGTGCGTTCGGCGCGCACAGATACGCAGTATTTT CASSQVRSARTDTQYF
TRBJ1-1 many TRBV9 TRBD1 TGTGCCAGCAGCCCTAGACAGGGCCTCGTGAACACTGAAGCTTTCTTT CASSPRQGLVNTEAFF
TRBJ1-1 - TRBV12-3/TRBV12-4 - TGTGCCAGCAGTTGGACCGAGCCCATGAACACTGAAGCTTTCTTT CASSWTEPMNTEAFF
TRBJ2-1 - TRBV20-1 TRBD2 TGCAGTGCTAGACTCCGGGACGGATTGCCTAGTCATAGCGGGAGTTCCTACAATGAGCAGTTCTTC CSARLRDGLPSHSGSSYNEQFF
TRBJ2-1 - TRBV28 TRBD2 TGTGCCAGCGGTAAGGGACTAGCGGCGGTCAATGAGCAGTTCTTC CASGKGLAAVNEQFF
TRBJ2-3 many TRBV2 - TGTGCCAGCAGGGGGACTTCAGGGGCAGATACGCAGTATTTT CASRGTSGADTQYF
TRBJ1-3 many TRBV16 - TGTGCCAGCAGCCAACAACTCGGGACAACTGGAAACACCATATATTTT CASSQQLGTTGNTIYF
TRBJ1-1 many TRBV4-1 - TGCGCCACCACGTTAGGCACTGAAGCTTTCTTT CATTLGTEAFF
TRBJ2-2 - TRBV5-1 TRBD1 TGCGCCAGCAGACCCGGGACAGGGGGCTTGAACACCGGGGAGCTGTTTTTT CASRPGTGGLNTGELFF
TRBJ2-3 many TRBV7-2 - TGTGCCAGCACCCTCTCGGGGCTCGTCACAGATACGCAGTATTTT CASTLSGLVTDTQYF
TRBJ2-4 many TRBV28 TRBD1 TGTGCCAGCAGGATGTCAGGGGGCTATGTTGACATTCAGTACTTC CASRMSGGYVDIQYF
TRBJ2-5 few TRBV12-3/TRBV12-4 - TGTGCCAGCAGTCCACCGAGTGGAGGGAGGAAGGAGACCCAGTACTTC CASSPPSGGRKETQYF
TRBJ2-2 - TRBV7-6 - TGTGCCAGCAGCTTTCCCGGAGCGAACACCGGGGAGCTGTTTTTT CASSFPGANTGELFF
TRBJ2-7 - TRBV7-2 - TGTGCCAGCAGCTCCAGCGACAGACGGAAGACCTACGAGCAGTACTTC CASSSSDRRKTYEQYF
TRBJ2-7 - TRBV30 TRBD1 TGTGCCTGGAAAGGGGACAGCTATACCTACGAGCAGTACTTC CAWKGDSYTYEQYF
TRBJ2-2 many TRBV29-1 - TGCAGCGCTCTGCAAGGGGAGCTGTTTTTT CSALQGELFF
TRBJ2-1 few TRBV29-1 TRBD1 TGCAGCGTAGGACAGGGAAACTCGTACAATGAGCAGTTCTTC CSVGQGNSYNEQFF
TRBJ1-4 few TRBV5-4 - TGTGCCAGCAGCTTGGAGGGTATCGGTGAAAAACTGTTTTTT CASSLEGIGEKLFF
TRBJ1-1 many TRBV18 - TGTGCCAGCTCACCCCCCTGGTTAGGGGACCAGACTGAAGCTTTCTTT CASSPPWLGDQTEAFF